This T cell receptor beta chain was sequenced for a study of tumor-infiltrating lymphocytes in glioblastoma multiforme (TCRdb year 2017). As for the study more broadly: To find out whether intratumoral genomic heterogeneity fosters TIL diversity, the study jointly investigated somatic mutations, TIL diversity and immune response activity. Study-wide conclusions, independent of this receptor: Clone frequencies may be distorted by RNA-based TCR sequencing because unequal numbers of TCR transcripts are carried by T cells. Generalizability was limited because only one glioblastoma patient was included in the TCR and somatic mutation analysis. T cells were not sorted into functional subsets, and such sorting was noted by the authors as a future improvement.

The AllPrep DNA/RNA mini kit was used to purify genomic DNA and total RNA simultaneously from each of the nine to eleven tumor samples. All RNA had OD 260/280 ratios above 1.9 and RNA integrity numbers above 6.5. V is clipped by 2 bases and J by 4 bases, and the sequence between their germline boundaries is 9 bases long. The CDR3 measures 14 amino acids from cysteine to phenylalanine. Kept here is only the CDR3 DNA, which spans 42 bases and is read in frame from base 1. Taken from the germline V gene, the CDR1 and CDR2 loops are MDHEN and SYDVKM. This clonotype has a count of ten or more. The antigen this receptor binds is unknown. No base-level quality is on record; no much larger clone is a single base apart. Using a modified ARM-PCR protocol with multiple V-beta primers and a C-beta primer, the team built TCRB libraries from RNA through three nested multiplex PCR rounds. TCRB-specific cDNA was synthesized from approximately 0.54 ug total RNA with ProtoScript II Reverse Transcriptase and a C-beta primer. For the TCRB libraries, no unique molecular identifiers were described. In the third PCR, barcodes and adapters were added over 25 cycles using Deep VentR (exo-) polymerase, and bands of 250-500 bp were then gel purified. An Illumina HiSeq 2500 was used to sequence the TCRB libraries with 250 bp paired-end reads. The paper's processing steps were these. The reads were cleaned with Trimmomatic, merged with FLASH and assigned V, D and J segments with MiGEC before being analyzed in VDJtools. VDJtools was used to calculate the Shannon-Wiener diversity index, which quantified repertoire diversity. The public reads were quality trimmed at Q25 with fastp and then assembled into clones with MiXCR by TCRdb, keeping productive beta chains. Rows are combined by CDR3 protein, so each entry shows the most common genes and DNA. The V and J calls shown here were made by TCRdb, not taken from the authors' results. The sample table records about 32,000 distinct CDR3 sequences; approximately 60% of these occur just once. Approximately 35% of the sample goes to the ten largest clones.

Sample: brain tumor tissue. The chain is made from TRBV28 and TRBJ2-1; a tentative D call is TRBD1 (5 bases match). The source is a male donor with glioblastoma. The CDR3 corresponds to CASSLPQGYNEQFF. The nucleotide sequence is TGTGCCAGCAGTTTACCCCAGGGATACAATGAGCAGTTCTTC.